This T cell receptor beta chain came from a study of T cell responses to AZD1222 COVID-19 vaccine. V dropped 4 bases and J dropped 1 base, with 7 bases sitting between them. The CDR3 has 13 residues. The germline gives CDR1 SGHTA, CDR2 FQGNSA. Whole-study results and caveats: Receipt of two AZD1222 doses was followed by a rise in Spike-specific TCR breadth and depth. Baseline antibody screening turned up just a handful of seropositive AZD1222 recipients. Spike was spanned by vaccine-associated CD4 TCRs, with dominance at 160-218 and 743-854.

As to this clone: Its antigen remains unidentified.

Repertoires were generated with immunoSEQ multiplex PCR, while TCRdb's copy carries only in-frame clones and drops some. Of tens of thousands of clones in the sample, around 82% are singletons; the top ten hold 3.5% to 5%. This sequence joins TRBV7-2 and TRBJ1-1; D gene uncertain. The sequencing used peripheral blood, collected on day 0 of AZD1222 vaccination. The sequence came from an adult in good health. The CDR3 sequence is CASSSVPNTEAFF. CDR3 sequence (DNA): TGTGCCAGCAGCTCCGTCCCGAACACTGAAGCTTTCTTT.